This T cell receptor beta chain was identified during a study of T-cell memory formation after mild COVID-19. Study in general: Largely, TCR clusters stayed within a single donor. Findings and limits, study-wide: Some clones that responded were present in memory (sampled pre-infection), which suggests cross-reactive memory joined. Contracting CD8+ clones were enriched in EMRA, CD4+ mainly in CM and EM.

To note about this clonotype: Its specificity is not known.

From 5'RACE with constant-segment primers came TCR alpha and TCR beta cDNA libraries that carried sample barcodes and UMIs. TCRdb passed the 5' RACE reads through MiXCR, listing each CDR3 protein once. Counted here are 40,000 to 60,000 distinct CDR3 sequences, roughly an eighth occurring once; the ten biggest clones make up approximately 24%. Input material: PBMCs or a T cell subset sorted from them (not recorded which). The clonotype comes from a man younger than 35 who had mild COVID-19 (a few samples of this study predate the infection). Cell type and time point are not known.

The CDR3 DNA reads as TGCGCCAGCAGTCGGGACAGGGGGAAAGAGACCCAGTACTTC. Amino acids: CASSRDRGKETQYF. The V and J genes are TRBV5-1 and TRBJ2-5; 11 bases agree with TRBD1. V was clipped by 5 bases and J by 3 bases; unmatched bases: 3. Germline values: CDR1 SGHRS, CDR2 YFSETQ. The CDR3 extends over 14 amino acids.